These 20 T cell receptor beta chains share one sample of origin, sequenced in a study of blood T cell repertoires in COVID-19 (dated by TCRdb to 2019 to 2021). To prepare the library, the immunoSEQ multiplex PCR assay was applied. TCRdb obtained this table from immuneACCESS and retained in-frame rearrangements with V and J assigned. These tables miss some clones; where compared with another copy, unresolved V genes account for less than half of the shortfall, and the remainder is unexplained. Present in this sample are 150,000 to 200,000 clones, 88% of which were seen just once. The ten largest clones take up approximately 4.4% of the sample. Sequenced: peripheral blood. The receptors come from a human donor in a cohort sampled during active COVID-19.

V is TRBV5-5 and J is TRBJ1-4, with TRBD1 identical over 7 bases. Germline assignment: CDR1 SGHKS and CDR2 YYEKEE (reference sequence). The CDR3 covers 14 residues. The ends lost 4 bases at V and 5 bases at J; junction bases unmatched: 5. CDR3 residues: CASSMPGGNEKLFF. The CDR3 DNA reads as TGTGCCAGCAGCATGCCAGGGGGGAATGAAAAACTGTTTTTT.

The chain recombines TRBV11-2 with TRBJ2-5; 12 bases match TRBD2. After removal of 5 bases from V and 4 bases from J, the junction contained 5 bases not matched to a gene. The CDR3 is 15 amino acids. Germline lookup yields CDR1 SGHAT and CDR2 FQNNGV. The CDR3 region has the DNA TGTGCCAGCAGCAGCAGACTAGCGGGAGTAGAGACCCAGTACTTC. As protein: CASSSRLAGVETQYF.

DNA of the CDR3: TGTGCCAGCAGCTTGTTCCAGACAAATAATTCACCCCTCCACTTT. Residues: CASSLFQTNNSPLHF. The rearrangement links TRBV5-6 to TRBJ1-6; no clear D gene. This CDR3 region has 15 residues. The germline gives CDR1 SGHDT, CDR2 YYEEEE. The V end lost 1 base, the J end lost 5 bases, and 10 bases lay between the germline ends.

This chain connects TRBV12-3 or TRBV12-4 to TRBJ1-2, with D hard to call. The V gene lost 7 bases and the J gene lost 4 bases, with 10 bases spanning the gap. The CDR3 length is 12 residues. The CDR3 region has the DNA TGTGCCAGCAACCGCGGGCTCTATGGCTACACCTTC. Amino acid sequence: CASNRGLYGYTF.

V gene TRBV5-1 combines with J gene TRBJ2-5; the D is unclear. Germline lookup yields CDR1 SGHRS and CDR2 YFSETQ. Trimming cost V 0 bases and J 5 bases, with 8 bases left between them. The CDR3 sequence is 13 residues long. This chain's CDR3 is CASSLGRVETQYF. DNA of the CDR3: TGCGCCAGCAGCTTGGGCCGAGTGGAGACCCAGTACTTC.

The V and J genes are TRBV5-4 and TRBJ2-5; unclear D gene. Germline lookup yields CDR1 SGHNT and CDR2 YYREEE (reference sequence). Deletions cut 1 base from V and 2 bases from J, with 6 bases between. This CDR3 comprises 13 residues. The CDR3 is CASSLTAQETQYF. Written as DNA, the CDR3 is TGTGCCAGCAGCTTGACAGCACAAGAGACCCAGTACTTC.

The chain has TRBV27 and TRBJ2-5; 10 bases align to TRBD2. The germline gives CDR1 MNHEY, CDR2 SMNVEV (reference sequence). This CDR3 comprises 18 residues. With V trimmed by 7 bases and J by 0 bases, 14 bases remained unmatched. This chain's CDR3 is CASKPRLAGAGYQETQYF. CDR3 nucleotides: TGTGCCAGCAAGCCTCGTCTAGCGGGGGCCGGGTACCAAGAGACCCAGTACTTC.

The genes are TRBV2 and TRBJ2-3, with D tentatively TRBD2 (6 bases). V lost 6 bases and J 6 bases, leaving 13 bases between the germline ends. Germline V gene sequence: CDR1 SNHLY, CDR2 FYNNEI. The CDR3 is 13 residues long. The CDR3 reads CASRSGVTDTQYF. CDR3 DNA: TGTGCCAGCAGGTCGGGAGTAACGGATACGCAGTATTTT.

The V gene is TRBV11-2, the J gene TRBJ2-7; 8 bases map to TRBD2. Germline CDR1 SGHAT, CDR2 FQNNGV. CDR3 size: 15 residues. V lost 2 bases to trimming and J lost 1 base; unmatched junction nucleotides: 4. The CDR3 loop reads CASSLPGGGSYEQYF. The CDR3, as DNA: TGTGCCAGCAGCTTACCCGGGGGGGGATCCTACGAGCAGTACTTC.

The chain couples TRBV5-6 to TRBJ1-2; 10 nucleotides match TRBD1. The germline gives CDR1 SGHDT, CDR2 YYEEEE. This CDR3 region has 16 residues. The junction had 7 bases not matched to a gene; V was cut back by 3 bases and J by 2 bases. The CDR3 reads CASSWDRGSLNYGYTF. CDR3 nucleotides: TGTGCCAGCAGCTGGGACAGGGGATCGTTGAACTATGGCTACACCTTC.

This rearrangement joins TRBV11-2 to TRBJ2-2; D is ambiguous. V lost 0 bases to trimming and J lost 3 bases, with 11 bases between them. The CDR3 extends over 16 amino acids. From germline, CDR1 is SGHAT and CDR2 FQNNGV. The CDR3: CASSLDLVLYTGELFF. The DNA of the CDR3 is TGTGCCAGCAGCTTAGATCTGGTACTATACACCGGGGAGCTGTTTTTT.

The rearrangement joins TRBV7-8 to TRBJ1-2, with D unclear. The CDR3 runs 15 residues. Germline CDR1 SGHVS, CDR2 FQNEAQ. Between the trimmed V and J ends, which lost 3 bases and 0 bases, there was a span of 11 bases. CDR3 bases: TGTGCCAGCAGCTTCGGGAGACCTTCTAACTATGGCTACACCTTC. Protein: CASSFGRPSNYGYTF.

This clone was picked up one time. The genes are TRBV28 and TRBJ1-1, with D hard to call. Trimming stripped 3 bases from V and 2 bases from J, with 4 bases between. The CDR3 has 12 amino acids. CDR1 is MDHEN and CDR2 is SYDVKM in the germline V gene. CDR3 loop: CASSFINTEAFF. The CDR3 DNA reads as TGTGCCAGCAGTTTCATCAACACTGAAGCTTTCTTT.

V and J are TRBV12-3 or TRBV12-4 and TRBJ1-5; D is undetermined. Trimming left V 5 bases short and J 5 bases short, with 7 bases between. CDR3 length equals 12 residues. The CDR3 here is CASSQDYQPQHF. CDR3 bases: TGTGCCAGCAGTCAGGACTATCAGCCCCAGCATTTT.

The CDR3 DNA sequence: TGTGCCAGCTCACCTCCCGGGACTAGCGGGACCAATGAGCAGTTCTTC. Amino acids: CASSPPGTSGTNEQFF. The V gene is TRBV18, the J gene TRBJ2-1; 13 nucleotides align to TRBD2. The CDR3 consists of 16 residues. CDR1 is KGHSH and CDR2 is LQKENI in the germline V gene. V lost 3 bases, J lost 6 bases, and 5 bases stayed unmatched.

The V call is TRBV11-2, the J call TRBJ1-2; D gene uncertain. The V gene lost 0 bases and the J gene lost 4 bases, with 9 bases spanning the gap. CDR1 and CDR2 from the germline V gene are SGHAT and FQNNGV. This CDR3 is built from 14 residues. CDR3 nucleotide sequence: TGTGCCAGCAGCTTAGAACGTCTCAGCTATGGCTACACCTTC. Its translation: CASSLERLSYGYTF.

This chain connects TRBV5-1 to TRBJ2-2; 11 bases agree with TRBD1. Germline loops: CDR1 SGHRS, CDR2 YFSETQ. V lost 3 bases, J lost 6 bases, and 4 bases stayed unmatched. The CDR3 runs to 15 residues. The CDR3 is CASSSRTGGPGELFF. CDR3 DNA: TGCGCCAGCAGCTCGCGGACAGGGGGCCCCGGGGAGCTGTTTTTT.

CDR3 in amino acids: CASSFPPSGGTYEQYF. The DNA for the CDR3 is TGTGCCAGCAGTTTCCCCCCGTCCGGGGGGACCTACGAGCAGTACTTC. This chain uses TRBV28 with TRBJ2-7; TRBD2 aligns across 7 bases. CDR1 MDHEN and CDR2 SYDVKM come from the germline V gene. The CDR3 spans 16 residues. Trimming removed 3 bases from V and 2 bases from J; junction bases left unmatched: 10.

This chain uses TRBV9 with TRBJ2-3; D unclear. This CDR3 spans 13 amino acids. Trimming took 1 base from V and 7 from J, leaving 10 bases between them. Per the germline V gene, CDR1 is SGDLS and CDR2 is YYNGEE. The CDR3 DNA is TGTGCCAGCAGCGTACGAGAACTGAATACGCAGTATTTT. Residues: CASSVRELNTQYF.

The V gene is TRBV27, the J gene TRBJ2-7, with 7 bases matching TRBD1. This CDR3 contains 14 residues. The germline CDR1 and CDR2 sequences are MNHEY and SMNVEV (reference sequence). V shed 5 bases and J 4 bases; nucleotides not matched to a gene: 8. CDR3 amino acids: CASSGTARFYEQYF. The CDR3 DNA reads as TGTGCCAGCAGTGGGACAGCCCGTTTTTACGAGCAGTACTTC.